This T cell receptor beta chain comes out of a study of shared clonotypes between healthy human individuals. V gave up 2 bases and J gave up 5 bases, with 13 bases separating them. Germline V gene sequence: CDR1 SGHAT, CDR2 FQNNGV. The CDR3 contains 14 residues. This clone occurred once. Evenly divided among several immunoSEQ plates was the genomic DNA of each subset. The assay was immunoSEQ multiplex PCR, and TCRdb's table has in-frame clones only and misses some. The repertoire holds about 470,000 clones, 79% seen once, with approximately 13% in the top ten. The V call is TRBV11-2, the J call TRBJ2-7; D is perhaps TRBD1 or TRBD2 (6 bases each). Sequenced input: PBMCs. This clonotype was obtained from a woman in her thirties or forties in good health. Some clones in this sample may be carry-over from other donors' samples. CDR3 nucleotide sequence: TGTGCCAGCAGCTTATCGGCAGGGGAGGACGAGCAGTACTTC. Translation gives CASSLSAGEDEQYF.